One T cell receptor (beta chain) is described in this entry. The target antigen is unknown. A single record per CDR3 protein comes from TCRdb applying MiXCR to the 5' RACE reads. Here the sample spans approximately 610,000 distinct CDR3 sequences, about 17% being singletons. These data come from a study of T cells after yellow fever vaccination. Study-level background: Preparation of the low-cell-number fractions used SMART-Seq v4 Ultra Low Input.

Points from the study as a whole: The CD4 and CD8 compartments had a small share of their clonotypes in common. Researchers report a weaker secondary response that nonetheless peaked faster, day 5 versus 15.

Germline V gene data show CDR1 as SGHAT and CDR2 as FQNNGV. The CDR3 totals 15 residues. Trimming cost V 1 base and J 9 bases; bases outside gene matches: 8. This sequence was found in a young man who received the YFV17D yellow fever vaccine. This chain joins TRBV11-2 and TRBJ2-1; 8 bases line up with TRBD2. The sample in question was PBMCs, obtained 4 to 6 days after the first yellow fever vaccination. CDR3 coding DNA: TGTGCCAGCAGCTTAGTTAGCGGGGAGCGGGTTGAGCAGTTCTTC. Its translation: CASSLVSGERVEQFF.